This entry describes one T cell receptor (beta chain). The CDR3 length is 19 residues. Per germline, CDR1 SGHTA and CDR2 FQGNSA. Trimming left V 1 base short and J 0 bases short, with 21 bases between. Those enrolled in Seattle joined during active infection and were followed longitudinally afterward. This specimen belongs to a study of blood T cell repertoires in COVID-19. The overall study: PBMCs, B-cell-depleted T cells, or T cells were the source of the cDNA or gDNA that made up the material.

Methods used by the authors: Cell counts per sample came from amplifying reference gene primers. TCRdb's copy holds only in-frame clones and misses some; the assay was immunoSEQ multiplex PCR. That table furnishes V, J and clone size, whereas the DNA furnished D and trimming. Of some 300,000 clones in the sample, around 87% were seen once. This clonotype was sampled from a woman between 40 and 50 years old with COVID-19, enrolled during active disease. The chain has TRBV7-2 and TRBJ2-5; possibly TRBD1 for D (6 bases). Source material: peripheral blood. CDR3 protein: CASSLVGTYRDLYQETQYF. In DNA form, the CDR3 reads TGTGCCAGCAGCTTAGTCGGAACCTACAGGGATTTGTACCAAGAGACCCAGTACTTC.